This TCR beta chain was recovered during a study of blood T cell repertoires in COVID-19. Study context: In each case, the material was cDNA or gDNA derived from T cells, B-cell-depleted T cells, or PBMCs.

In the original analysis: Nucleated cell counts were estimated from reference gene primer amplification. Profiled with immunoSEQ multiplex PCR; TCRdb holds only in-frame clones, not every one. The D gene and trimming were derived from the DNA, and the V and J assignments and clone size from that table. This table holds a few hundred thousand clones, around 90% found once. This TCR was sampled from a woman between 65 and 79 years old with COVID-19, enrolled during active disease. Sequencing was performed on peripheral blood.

The CDR3: CASSPGTGEFYGYTF. In DNA, the CDR3 is TGTGCCAGCTCTCCCGGGACAGGGGAGTTCTATGGCTACACCTTC. The V and J genes are TRBV18 and TRBJ1-2, with 10 bases lining up with TRBD1. This CDR3 has 15 amino acids. Germline CDR1 is KGHSH and CDR2 is LQKENI. V shed 6 bases and J 4 bases; nucleotides not matched to a gene: 8.